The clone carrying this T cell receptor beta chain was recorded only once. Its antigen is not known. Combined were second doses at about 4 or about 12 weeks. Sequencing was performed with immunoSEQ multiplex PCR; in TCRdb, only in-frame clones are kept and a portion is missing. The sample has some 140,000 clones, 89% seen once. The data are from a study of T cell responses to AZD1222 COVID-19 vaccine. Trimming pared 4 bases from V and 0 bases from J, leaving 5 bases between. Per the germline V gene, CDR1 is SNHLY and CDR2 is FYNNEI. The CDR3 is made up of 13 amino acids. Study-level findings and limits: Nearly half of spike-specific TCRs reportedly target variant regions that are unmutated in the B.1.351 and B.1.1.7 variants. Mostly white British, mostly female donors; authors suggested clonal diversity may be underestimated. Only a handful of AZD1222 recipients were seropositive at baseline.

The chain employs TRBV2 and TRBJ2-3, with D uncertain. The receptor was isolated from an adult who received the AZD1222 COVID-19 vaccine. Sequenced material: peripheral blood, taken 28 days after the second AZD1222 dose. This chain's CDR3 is CASSGDSTDTQYF. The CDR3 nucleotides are TGTGCCAGCAGTGGTGACAGCACAGATACGCAGTATTTT.